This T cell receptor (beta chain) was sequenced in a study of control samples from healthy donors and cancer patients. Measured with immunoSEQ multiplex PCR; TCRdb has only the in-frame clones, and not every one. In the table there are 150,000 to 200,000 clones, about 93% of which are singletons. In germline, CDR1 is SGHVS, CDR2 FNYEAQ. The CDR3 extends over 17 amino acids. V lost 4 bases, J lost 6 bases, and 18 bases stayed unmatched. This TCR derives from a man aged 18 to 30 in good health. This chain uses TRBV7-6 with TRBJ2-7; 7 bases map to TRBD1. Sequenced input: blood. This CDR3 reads CASSSLHSQKGGSEQYF. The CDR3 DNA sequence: TGTGCCAGCAGCTCCCTCCATAGTCAGAAAGGGGGCAGCGAGCAGTACTTC.